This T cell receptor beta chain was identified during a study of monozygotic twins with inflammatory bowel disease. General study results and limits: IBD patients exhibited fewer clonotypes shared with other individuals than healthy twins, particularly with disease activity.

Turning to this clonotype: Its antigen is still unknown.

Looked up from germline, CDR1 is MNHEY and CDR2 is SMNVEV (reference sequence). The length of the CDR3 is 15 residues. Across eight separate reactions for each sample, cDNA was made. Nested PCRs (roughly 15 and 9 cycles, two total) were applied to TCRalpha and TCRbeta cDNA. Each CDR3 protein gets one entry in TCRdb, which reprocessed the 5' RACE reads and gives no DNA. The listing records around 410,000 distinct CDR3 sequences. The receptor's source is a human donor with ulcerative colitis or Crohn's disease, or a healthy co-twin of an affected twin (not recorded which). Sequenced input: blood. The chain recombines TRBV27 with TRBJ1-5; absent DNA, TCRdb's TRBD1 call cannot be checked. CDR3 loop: CASSLSTGGNQPQHF.